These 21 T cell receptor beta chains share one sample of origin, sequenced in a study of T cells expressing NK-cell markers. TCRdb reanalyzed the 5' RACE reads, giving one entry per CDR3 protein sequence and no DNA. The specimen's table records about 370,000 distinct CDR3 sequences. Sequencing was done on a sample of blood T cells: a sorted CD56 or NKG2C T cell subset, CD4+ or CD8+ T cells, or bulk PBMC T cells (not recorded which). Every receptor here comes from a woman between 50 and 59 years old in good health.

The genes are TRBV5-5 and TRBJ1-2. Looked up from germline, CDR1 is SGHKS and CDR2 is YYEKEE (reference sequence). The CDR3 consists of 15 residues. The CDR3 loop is CASASRPINGYGYTF.

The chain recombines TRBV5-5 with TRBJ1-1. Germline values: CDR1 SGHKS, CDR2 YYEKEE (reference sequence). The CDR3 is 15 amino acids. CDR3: CASSLASRGLIEAFF.

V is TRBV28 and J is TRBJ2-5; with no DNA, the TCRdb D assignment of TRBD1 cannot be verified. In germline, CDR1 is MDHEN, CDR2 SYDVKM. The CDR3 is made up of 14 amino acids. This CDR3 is CASSSSSRGETQYF.

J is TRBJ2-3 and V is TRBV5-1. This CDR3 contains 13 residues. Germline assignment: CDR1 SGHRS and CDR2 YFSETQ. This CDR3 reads CASSLVLGDTQYF.

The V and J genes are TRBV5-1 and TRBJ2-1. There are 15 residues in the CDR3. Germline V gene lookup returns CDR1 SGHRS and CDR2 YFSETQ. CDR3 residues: CASSSGLAGLSEQFF.

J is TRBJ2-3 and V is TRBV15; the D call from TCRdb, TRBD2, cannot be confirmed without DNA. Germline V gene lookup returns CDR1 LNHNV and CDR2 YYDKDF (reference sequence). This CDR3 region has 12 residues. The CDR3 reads CATSPERDTQYF.

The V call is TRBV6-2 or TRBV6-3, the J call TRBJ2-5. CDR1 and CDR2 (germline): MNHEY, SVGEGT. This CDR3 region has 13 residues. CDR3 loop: CASSYAEVGTQYF.

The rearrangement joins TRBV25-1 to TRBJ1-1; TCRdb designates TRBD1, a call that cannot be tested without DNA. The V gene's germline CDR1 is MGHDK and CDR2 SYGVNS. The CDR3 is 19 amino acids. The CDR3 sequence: CASSEFLGIGAGGNTEAFF.

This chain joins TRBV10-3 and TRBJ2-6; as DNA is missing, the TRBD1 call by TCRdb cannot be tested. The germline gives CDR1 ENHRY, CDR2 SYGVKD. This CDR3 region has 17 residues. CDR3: CAISSTGTGAGANVLTF.

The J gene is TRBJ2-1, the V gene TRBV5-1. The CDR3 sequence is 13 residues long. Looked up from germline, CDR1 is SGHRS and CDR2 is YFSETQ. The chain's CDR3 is CASSFVFDNEQFF.

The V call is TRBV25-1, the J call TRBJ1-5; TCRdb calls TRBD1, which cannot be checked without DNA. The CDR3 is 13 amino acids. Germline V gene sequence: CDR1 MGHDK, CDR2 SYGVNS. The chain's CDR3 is CASSQGVGQPQHF.

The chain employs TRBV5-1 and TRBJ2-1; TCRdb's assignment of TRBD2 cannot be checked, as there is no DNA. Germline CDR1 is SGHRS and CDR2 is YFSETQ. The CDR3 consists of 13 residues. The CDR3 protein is CASSPSGIPEQFF.

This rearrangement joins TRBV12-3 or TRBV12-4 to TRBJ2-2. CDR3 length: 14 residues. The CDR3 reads CASTYGWLTGELFF.

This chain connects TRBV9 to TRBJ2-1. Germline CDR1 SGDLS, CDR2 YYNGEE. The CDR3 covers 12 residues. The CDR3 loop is CASSDNNNEQFF.

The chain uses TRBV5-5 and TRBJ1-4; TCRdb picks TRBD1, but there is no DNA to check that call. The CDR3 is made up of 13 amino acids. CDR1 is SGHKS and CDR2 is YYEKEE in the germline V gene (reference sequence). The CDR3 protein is CASSLEGQPKLFF.

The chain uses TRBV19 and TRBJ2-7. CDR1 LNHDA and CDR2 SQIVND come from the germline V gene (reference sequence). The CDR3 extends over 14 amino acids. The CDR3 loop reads CASSIAGVSYEQYF.

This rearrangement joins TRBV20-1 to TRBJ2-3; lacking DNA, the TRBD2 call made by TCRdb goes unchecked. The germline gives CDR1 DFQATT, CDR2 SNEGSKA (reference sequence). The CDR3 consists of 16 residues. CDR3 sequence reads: CSARGLAGLGTDTQYF.

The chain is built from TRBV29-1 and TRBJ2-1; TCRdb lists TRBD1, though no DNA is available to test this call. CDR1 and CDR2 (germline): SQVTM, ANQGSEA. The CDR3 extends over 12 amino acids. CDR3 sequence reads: CSHGQGVGEQFF.

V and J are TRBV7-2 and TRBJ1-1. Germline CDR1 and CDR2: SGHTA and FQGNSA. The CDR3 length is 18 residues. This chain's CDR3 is CASSLVAARAGMNTEAFF.

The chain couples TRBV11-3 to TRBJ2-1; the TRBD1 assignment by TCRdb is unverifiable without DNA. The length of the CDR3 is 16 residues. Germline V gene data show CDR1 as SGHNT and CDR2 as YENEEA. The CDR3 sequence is CASSLPMAPGDNEQFF.

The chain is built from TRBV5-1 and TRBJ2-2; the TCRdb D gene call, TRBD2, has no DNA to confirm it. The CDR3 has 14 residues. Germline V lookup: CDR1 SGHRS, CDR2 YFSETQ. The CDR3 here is CASSPEGGAGELFF. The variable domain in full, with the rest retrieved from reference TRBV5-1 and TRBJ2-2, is KAGVTQTPRYLIKTRGQQVTLSCSPISGHRSVSWYQQTPGQGLQFLFEYFSETQRNKGNFPGRFSGRQFSNSRSEMNVSTLELGDSALYLCASSPEGGAGELFFGEGSRLTVL.